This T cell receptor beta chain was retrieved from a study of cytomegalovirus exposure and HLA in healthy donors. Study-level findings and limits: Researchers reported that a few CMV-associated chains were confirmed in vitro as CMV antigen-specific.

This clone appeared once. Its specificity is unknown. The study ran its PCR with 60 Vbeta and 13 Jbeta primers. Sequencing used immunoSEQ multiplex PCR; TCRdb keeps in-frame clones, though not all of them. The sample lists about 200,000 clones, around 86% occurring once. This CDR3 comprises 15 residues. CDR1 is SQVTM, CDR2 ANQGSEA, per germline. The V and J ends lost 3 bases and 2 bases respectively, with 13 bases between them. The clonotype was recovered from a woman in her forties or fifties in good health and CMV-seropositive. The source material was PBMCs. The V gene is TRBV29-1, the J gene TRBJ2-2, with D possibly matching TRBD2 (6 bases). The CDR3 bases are TGCAGCGTTGAGCCTTGGGGGGTCAACACCGGGGAGCTGTTTTTT. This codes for CSVEPWGVNTGELFF.